Sequencing of this TCR beta chain was carried out in a study of response to subunit inactivated influenza vaccine. The CDR3 is 13 amino acids. Germline CDR1 MGHDK, CDR2 SYGVNS. V was shortened by 3 bases and J by 5 bases, with 8 bases between the two germline ends. This clonotype was seen repeatedly, ten times or more. What it binds is unknown. Study-wide findings and caveats: Authors suggested each seasonal influenza vaccination recruits few new T cells.

TCRdb ran MiXCR on the RT-PCR reads and lists one entry per CDR3 protein. The data hold about 240,000 distinct CDR3 sequences, with approximately 12% observed a single time. The chain uses TRBV25-1 and TRBJ2-1; D possibly uses TRBD1 or TRBD2 (5 bases each). The receptor was derived from a man aged 45-65 years who received an inactivated influenza vaccine. Sample: non-naive T cells sorted from PBMCs, taken 14 to 15 days before vaccination. CDR3 bases: TGTGCCAGCAGTGAGGGACGACACAATGAGCAGTTCTTC. This translates into CASSEGRHNEQFF.